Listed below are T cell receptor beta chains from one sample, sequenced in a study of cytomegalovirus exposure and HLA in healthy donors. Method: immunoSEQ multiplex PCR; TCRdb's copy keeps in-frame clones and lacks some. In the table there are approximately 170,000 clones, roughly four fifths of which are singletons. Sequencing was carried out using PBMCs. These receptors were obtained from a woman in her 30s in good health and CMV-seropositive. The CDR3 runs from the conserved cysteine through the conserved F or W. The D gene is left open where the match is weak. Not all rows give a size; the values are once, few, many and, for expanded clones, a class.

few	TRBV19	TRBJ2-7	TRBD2	CARVNGLAVCFCEQYF	TGTGCCAGGGTAAACGGGCTAGCGGTCTGCTTCTGCGAGCAGTACTTC
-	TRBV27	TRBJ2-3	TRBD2	CASGPSGTSTDTQYF	TGTGCCAGCGGCCCGAGCGGGACTAGCACAGATACGCAGTATTTT
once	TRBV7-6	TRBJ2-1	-	CASSLGGTYNEQFF	TGTGCCAGCAGCCTGGGAGGAACCTACAATGAGCAGTTCTTC
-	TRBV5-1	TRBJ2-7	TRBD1	CASGQRGTGSQEQYF	TGCGCCAGCGGACAAAGGGGGACAGGGTCTCAAGAGCAGTACTTC
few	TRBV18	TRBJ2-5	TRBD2	CASSPGTSEKTQYF	TGTGCCAGCTCACCCGGGACTAGCGAAAAGACCCAGTACTTC
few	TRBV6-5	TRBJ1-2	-	CASSNPPGVGYTF	TGTGCCAGCAGTAACCCCCCGGGTGTTGGCTACACCTTC
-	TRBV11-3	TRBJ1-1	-	CASSSDVNTEAFF	TGTGCCAGCAGCTCAGACGTGAACACTGAAGCTTTCTTT
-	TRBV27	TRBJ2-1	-	CASARNSYNEQFF	TGTGCCAGCGCTAGGAACTCCTACAATGAGCAGTTCTTC
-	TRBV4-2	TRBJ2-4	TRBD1	CASSPTGTGLTKNIQYF	TGTGCCAGCAGCCCAACCGGGACAGGGCTCACCAAAAACATTCAGTACTTC
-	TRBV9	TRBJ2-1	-	CASSVDGGAPNEQFF	TGTGCCAGCAGCGTAGACGGGGGAGCCCCCAATGAGCAGTTCTTC
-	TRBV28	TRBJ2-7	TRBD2	CASSGGLAGYEQYF	TGTGCCAGCAGTGGGGGACTAGCGGGCTACGAGCAGTACTTC
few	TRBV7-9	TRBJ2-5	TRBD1	CSSSSLTGGARETQYF	TGTTCCAGCAGCTCCCTAACAGGGGGCGCACGAGAGACCCAGTACTTC
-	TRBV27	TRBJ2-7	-	CASSRQGGEQYF	TGTGCCAGCAGTCGACAGGGAGGAGAGCAGTACTTC
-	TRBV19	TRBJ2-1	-	CASKSGTQAYNEQFF	TGTGCCAGTAAATCAGGGACTCAAGCCTACAATGAGCAGTTCTTC
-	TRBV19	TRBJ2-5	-	CASSELGRETQYF	TGTGCCAGTAGTGAACTGGGCCGGGAGACCCAGTACTTC
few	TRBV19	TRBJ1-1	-	CASSMAGGTEAFF	TGTGCCAGTAGTATGGCGGGGGGCACTGAAGCTTTCTTT
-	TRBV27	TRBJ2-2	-	CASSVQGPPNTGELFF	TGTGCCAGCAGCGTTCAGGGGCCTCCGAACACCGGGGAGCTGTTTTTT
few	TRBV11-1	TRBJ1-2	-	CASSPGTLNYGYTF	TGTGCCAGCAGCCCTGGGACACTAAACTATGGCTACACCTTC
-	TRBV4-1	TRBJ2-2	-	CASSQDKAAGELFF	TGCGCCAGCAGCCAAGATAAGGCGGCCGGGGAGCTGTTTTTT
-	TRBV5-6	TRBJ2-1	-	CASSSEVRRAEQFF	TGTGCCAGCAGCTCGGAGGTCCGTCGCGCTGAGCAGTTCTTC
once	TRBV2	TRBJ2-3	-	CASSPPPEGLPTDTQYF	TGTGCCAGCAGTCCTCCCCCGGAGGGCTTACCCACAGATACGCAGTATTTT
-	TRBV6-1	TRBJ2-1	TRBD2	CASSGGTSGPNEQFF	TGTGCCAGCAGTGGCGGGACTAGCGGGCCTAATGAGCAGTTCTTC
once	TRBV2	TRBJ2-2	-	CASSVSGGELFF	TGTGCCAGCAGTGTGAGCGGCGGGGAGCTGTTTTTT
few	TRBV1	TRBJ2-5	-	CTSSRGLPCKTQYF	TGCACCAGCAGCCGCGGACTCCCCTGTAAGACCCAGTACTTC
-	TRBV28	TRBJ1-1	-	CASSRGGVKAFF	TGTGCCAGCAGCCGAGGGGGGGTAAAAGCTTTCTTT
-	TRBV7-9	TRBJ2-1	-	CASSPPGFRGNEQFF	TGTGCCAGCAGCCCCCCCGGGTTTCGGGGCAATGAGCAGTTCTTC
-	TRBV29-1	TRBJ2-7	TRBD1	CSVDGTGQGKNEQYF	TGCAGCGTTGACGGAACGGGACAGGGGAAAAACGAGCAGTACTTC
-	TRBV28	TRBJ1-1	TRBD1	CASSLGTGEAFF	TGTGCCAGCAGTTTGGGGACAGGTGAAGCTTTCTTT
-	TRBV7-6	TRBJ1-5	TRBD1	CASSHRTGSNQPQHF	TGTGCCAGCAGCCATCGGACAGGTAGCAATCAGCCCCAGCATTTT
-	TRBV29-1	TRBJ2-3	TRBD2	CSVRGSREGSTDTQYF	TGCAGCGTCCGGGGTTCGCGGGAGGGCTCCACAGATACGCAGTATTTT
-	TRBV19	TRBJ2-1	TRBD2	CASTRLAGAHNEQFF	TGTGCCAGTACCCGACTAGCGGGAGCCCACAATGAGCAGTTCTTC
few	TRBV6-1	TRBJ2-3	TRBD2	CASNVLAGGTDTQYF	TGTGCCAGCAACGTTCTAGCGGGAGGGACAGATACGCAGTATTTT
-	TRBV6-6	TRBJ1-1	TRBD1	CASSPGQGNTEAFF	TGTGCCAGCAGCCCGGGACAGGGCAACACTGAAGCTTTCTTT
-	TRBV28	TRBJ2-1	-	CASSLKVADRSYNEQFF	TGTGCCAGCAGTTTAAAGGTAGCGGACCGCTCCTACAATGAGCAGTTCTTC
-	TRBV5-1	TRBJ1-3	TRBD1	CASSWGTGQGRLSGNTIYF	TGCGCCAGCAGCTGGGGGACGGGACAGGGGCGACTATCTGGAAACACCATATATTTT
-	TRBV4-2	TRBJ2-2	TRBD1	CASSQATEGQENTGELFF	TGTGCCAGCAGCCAAGCGACCGAAGGACAGGAGAACACCGGGGAGCTGTTTTTT
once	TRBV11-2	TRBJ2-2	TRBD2	CASKWGGGAELFF	TGTGCCAGCAAGTGGGGGGGAGGTGCGGAGCTGTTTTTT
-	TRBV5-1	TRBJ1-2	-	CASSLAGDGYTF	TGCGCCAGCAGCTTGGCAGGGGACGGCTACACCTTC
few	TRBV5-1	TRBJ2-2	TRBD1	CASSQTGQGVTLGTGELFF	TGCGCCAGCAGCCAAACGGGACAGGGGGTGACCTTGGGCACCGGGGAGCTGTTTTTT
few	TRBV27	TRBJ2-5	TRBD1	CASSLSDRAQETQYF	TGTGCCAGCAGTTTGTCTGACAGGGCACAAGAGACCCAGTACTTC
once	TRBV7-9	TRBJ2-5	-	CASSLARGHAQETQYF	TGTGCCAGCAGCTTAGCGAGAGGGCACGCACAAGAGACCCAGTACTTC
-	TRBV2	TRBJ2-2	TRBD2	CASSLLAVNTGELFF	TGTGCCAGCAGTTTGCTAGCGGTGAACACCGGGGAGCTGTTTTTT
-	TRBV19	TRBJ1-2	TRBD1	CASTTKRQGNYGYTF	TGTGCCAGTACAACTAAGAGACAGGGGAACTATGGCTACACCTTC
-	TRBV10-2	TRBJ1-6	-	CASSEKGGFNSPLHF	TGCGCCAGCAGTGAGAAGGGGGGGTTTAATTCACCCCTCCACTTT
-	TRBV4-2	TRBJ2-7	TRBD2	CASSQTPGAGGDEQYF	TGTGCCAGCAGCCAAACCCCTGGGGCGGGAGGGGACGAGCAGTACTTC